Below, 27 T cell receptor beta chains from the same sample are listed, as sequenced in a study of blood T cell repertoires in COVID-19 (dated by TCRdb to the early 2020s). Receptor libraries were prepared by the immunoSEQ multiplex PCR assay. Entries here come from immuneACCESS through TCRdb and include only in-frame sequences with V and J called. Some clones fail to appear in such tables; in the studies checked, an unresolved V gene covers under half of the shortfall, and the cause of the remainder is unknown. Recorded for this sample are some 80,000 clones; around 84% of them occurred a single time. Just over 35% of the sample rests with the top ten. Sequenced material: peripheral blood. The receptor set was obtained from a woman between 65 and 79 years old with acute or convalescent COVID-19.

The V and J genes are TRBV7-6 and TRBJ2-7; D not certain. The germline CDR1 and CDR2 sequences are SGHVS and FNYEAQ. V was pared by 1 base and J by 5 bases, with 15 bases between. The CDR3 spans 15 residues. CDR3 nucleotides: TGTGCCAGCAGCTTAGGATACAGCCGCTGGAACGAGCAGTACTTC. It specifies CASSLGYSRWNEQYF.

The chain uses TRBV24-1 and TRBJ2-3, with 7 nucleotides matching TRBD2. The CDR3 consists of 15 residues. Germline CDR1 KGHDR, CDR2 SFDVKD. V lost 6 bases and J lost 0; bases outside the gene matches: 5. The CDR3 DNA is TGTGCCACCAGTCCTCTGGGGGGGAGCACAGATACGCAGTATTTT. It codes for CATSPLGGSTDTQYF.

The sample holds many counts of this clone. The CDR3, as DNA: TGCGCCAGCAGCCAAGAGGGCAGGGGGCGACGGAACACTGAAGCTTTCTTT. Translation gives CASSQEGRGRRNTEAFF. This chain joins TRBV4-1 and TRBJ1-1; 8 bases are shared with TRBD1. Germline assignment: CDR1 MGHRA and CDR2 YSYEKL. The CDR3 length is 17 residues. The junction had 7 bases not matched to a gene; V was cut back by 0 bases and J by 1 base.

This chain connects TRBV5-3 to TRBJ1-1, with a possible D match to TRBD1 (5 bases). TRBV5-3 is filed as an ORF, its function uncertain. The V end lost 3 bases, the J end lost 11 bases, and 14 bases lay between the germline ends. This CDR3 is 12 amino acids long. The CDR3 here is CARSWSQGLAFF. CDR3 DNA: TGTGCCAGAAGCTGGAGCCAGGGTCTGGCTTTCTTT.

The CDR3 coding sequence is TGTGCCAGCAGTTTAGTACGGGAGGGGGGCAATGAGCAGTTCTTC. Translated: CASSLVREGGNEQFF. The chain uses TRBV6-5 and TRBJ2-1; 8 positions agree with TRBD2. CDR1 is MNHEY and CDR2 is SVGAGI in the germline V gene. The J segment lost 6 bases and the V segment lost 4 bases, leaving 8 bases of the junction unmatched. The CDR3 is made up of 15 amino acids.

Here the CDR3 reads CASSARQGNGYEQYF. CDR3 nucleotide sequence: TGTGCCAGCAGTGCGCGACAGGGGAATGGATACGAGCAGTACTTC. The gene calls are TRBV25-1 and TRBJ2-7; the match to TRBD1 covers 8 bases. Germline CDR1 MGHDK, CDR2 SYGVNS. J gave up 4 bases and V 4 bases, and 9 bases lay outside the gene matches. This CDR3 contains 15 residues.

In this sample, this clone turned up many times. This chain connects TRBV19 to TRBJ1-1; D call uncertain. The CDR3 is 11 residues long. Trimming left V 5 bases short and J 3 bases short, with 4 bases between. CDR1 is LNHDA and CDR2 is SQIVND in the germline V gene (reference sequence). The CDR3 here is CASSLDTEAFF. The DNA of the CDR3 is TGTGCCAGTAGTCTTGACACTGAAGCTTTCTTT.

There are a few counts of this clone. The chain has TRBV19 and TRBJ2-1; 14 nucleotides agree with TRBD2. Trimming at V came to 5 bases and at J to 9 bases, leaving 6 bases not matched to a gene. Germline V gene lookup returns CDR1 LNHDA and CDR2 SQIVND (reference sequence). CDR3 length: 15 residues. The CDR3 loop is CASSVTGTSGGEQFF. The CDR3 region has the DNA TGTGCCAGTAGTGTAACAGGGACTAGCGGGGGTGAGCAGTTCTTC.

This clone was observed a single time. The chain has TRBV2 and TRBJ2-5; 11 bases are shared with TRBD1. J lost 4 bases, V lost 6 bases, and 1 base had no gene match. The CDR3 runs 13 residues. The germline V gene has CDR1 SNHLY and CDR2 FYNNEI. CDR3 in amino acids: CASSGQGAETQYF. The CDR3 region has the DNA TGTGCCAGCAGCGGACAGGGGGCAGAGACCCAGTACTTC.

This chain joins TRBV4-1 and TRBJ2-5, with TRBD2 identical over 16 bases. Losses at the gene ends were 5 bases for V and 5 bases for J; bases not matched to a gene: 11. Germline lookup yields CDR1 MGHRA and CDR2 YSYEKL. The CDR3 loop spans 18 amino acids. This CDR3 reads CASSEIALGLAGGETQYF. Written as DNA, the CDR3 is TGCGCCAGCAGCGAAATTGCACTGGGACTAGCGGGAGGGGAGACCCAGTACTTC.

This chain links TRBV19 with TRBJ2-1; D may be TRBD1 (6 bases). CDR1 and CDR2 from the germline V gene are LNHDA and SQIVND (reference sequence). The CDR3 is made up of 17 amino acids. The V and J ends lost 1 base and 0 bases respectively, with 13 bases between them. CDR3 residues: CASSIAGQLFSYNEQFF. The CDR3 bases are TGTGCCAGTAGTATAGCGGGACAACTCTTCTCCTACAATGAGCAGTTCTTC. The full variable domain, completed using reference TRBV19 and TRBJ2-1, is DGGITQSPKYLFRKEGQNVTLSCEQNLNHDAMYWYRQDPGQGLRLIYYSQIVNDFQKGDIAEGYSVSREKKESFPLTVTSAQKNPTAFYLCASSIAGQLFSYNEQFFGPGTRLTVL.

The DNA for the CDR3 is TGTGCCATCAGTGACTTTACCGGGGGAACTGAAGCTTTCTTT. Amino acid sequence: CAISDFTGGTEAFF. The genes are TRBV10-3 and TRBJ1-1; TRBD1 is a possible D gene (5 bases). V gave up 3 bases and J gave up 5 bases, with 13 bases separating them. CDR1 and CDR2 from the germline V gene are ENHRY and SYGVKD. The CDR3 has 14 amino acids.

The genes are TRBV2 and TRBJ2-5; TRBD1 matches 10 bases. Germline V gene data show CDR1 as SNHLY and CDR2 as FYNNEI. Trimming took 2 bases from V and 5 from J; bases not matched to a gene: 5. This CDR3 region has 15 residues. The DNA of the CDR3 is TGTGCCAGCAGTGAATTTACGACAGGGGGCGAGACCCAGTACTTC. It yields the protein CASSEFTTGGETQYF. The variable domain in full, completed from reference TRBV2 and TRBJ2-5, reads EPEVTQTPSHQVTQMGQEVILRCVPISNHLYFYWYRQILGQKVEFLVSFYNNEISEKSEIFDDQFSVERPDGSNFTLKIRSTKLEDSAMYFCASSEFTTGGETQYFGPGTRLLVL.

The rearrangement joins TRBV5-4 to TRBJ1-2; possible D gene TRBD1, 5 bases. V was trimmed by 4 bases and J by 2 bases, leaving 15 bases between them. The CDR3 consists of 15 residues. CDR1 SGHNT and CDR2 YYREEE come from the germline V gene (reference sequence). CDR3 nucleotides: TGTGCCAGCAGCCCGAGTTCGACAGCCAACTATGGCTACACCTTC. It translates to CASSPSSTANYGYTF.

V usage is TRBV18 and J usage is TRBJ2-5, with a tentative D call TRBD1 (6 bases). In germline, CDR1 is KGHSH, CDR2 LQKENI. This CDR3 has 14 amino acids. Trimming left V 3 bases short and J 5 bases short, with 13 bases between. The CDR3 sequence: CASSPTNRVETQYF. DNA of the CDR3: TGTGCCAGCTCACCTACGAACAGGGTCGAGACCCAGTACTTC.

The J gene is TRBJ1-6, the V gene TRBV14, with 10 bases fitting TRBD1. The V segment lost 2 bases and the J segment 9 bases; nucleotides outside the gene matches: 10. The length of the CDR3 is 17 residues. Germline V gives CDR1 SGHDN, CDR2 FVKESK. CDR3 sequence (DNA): TGTGCCAGCAGCCAATTGGCCACCGGGACAGGGGTTTCACCCCTCCACTTT. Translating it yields CASSQLATGTGVSPLHF.

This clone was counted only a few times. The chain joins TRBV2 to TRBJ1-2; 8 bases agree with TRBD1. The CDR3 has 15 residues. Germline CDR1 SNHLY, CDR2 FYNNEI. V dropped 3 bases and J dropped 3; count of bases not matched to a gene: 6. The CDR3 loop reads CASSEGTGTYYGYTF. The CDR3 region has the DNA TGTGCCAGCAGTGAGGGGACAGGAACCTACTATGGCTACACCTTC.

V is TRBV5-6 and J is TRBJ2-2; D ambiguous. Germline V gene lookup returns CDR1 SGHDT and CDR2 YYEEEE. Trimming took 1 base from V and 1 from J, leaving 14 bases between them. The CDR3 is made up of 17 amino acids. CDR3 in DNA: TGTGCCAGCAGCTTGTTTGGCATATTTGGGAACACCGGGGAGCTGTTTTTT. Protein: CASSLFGIFGNTGELFF.

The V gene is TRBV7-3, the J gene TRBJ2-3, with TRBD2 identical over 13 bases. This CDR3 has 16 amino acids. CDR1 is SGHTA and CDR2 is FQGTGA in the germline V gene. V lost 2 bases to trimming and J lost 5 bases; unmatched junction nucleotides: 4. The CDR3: CASSLELAGGLDTQYF. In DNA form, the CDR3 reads TGTGCCAGCAGCTTAGAACTAGCGGGAGGGTTAGATACGCAGTATTTT.

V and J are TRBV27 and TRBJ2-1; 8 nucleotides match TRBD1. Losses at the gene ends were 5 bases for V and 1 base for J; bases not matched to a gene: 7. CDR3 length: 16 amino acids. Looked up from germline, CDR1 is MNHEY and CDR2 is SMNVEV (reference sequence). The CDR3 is CASSPTRQGSYNEQFF. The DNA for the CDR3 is TGTGCCAGCAGTCCAACCCGACAGGGGTCCTACAATGAGCAGTTCTTC.

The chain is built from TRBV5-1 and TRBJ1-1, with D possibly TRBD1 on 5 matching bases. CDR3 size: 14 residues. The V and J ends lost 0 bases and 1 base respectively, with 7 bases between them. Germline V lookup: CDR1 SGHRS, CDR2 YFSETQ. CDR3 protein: CASSLVGENTEAFF. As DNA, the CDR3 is TGCGCCAGCAGCTTGGTAGGGGAGAACACTGAAGCTTTCTTT.

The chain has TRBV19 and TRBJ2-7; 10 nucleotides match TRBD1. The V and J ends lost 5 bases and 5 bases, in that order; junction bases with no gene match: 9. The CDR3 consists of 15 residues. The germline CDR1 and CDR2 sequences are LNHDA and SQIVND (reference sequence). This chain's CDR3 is CASSYSDRGDHEQYF. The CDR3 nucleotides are TGTGCCAGTAGTTATTCGGACAGGGGGGACCACGAGCAGTACTTC.

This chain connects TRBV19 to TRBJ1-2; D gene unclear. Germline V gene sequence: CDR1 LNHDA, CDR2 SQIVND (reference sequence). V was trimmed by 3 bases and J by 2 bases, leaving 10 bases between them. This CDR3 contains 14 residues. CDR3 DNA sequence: TGTGCCAGTAGTATCAACAGTAACAACTATGGCTACACCTTC. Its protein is CASSINSNNYGYTF.

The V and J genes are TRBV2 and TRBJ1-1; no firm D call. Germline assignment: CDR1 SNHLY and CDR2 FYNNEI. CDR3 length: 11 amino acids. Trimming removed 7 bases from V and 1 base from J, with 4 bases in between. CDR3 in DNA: TGTGCCAGCAATAGGAACACTGAAGCTTTCTTT. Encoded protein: CASNRNTEAFF.

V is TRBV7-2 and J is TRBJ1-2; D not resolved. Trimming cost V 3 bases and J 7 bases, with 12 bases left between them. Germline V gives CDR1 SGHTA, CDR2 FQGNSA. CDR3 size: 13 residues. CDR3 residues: CASSLGGDVGYTF. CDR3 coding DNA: TGTGCCAGCAGCTTGGGCGGGGATGTTGGCTACACCTTC.

Written as DNA, the CDR3 is TGTGCCTGGAGTGTAGGGGGGGCCGGTCAGCCCCAGCATTTT. Translated, it gives CAWSVGGAGQPQHF. The chain couples TRBV30 to TRBJ1-5; D is possibly TRBD1 (6 bases). Germline assignment: CDR1 GTSNPN and CDR2 SVGIG (reference sequence). The CDR3 totals 14 residues. Deletions cut 0 bases from V and 6 bases from J, with 12 bases between.

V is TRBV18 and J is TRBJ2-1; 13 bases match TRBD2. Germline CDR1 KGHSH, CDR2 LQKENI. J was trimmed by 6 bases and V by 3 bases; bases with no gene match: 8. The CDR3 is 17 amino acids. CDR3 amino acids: CASSPQLAGGGGNEQFF. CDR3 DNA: TGTGCCAGCTCACCTCAACTAGCGGGAGGGGGAGGCAATGAGCAGTTCTTC.